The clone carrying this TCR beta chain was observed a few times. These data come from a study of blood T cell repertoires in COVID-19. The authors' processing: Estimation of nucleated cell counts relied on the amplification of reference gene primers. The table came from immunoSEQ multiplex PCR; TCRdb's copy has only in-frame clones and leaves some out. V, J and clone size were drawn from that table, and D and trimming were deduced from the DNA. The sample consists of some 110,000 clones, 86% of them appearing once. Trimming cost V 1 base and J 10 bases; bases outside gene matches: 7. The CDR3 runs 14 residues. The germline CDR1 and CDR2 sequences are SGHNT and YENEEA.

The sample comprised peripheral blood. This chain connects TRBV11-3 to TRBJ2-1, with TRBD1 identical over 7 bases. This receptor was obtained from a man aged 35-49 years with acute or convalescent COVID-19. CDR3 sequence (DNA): TGTGCCAGCAGCTTAGGCGACAGGGCTTGGGAGCAGTTCTTC. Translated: CASSLGDRAWEQFF. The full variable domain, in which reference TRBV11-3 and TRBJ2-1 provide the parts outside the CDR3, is EAGVVQSPRYKIIEKKQPVAFWCNPISGHNTLYWYLQNLGQGPELLIRYENEEAVDDSQLPKDRFSAERLKGVDSTLKIQPAELGDSAVYLCASSLGDRAWEQFFGPGTRLTVL.